Described below is a single TCR beta chain sequence and its context. The data are from a study of shared clonotypes between healthy human individuals. At the level of the study: The composition of the donors was a couple of women and three men aged 18 to 49. Per-donor plates numbered three CD4 naive, three CD4 memory, two CD8 naive and one CD8 memory.

The V and J ends lost 5 bases and 6 bases, in that order; junction bases with no gene match: 7. Germline V CDR1 and CDR2: SGHRS, YFSETQ. CDR3 length: 14 residues. It was at deep level that the assay was run. Template for every sorted-subset replicate PCR totaled 200 to 250 ng DNA, about 30,000 T cell genomes. Profiled with immunoSEQ multiplex PCR; TCRdb holds only in-frame clones, not every one. Of fewer than 800,000 clones in the sample, about 90% were seen once. Naive CD8 cells were CD45RO-negative, positively selected for CCR7, excluding terminally differentiated effector memory CD45RA+ cells. The source is a man in his thirties or forties in good health. The chain combines TRBV5-1 with TRBJ2-7, with TRBD2 identical over 11 bases. Sequenced sample: naive CD8+ T cells sorted from blood. The CDR3 is CASSLAGGSLEQYF. The CDR3 DNA reads as TGCGCCAGCAGTCTAGCGGGAGGTTCCCTCGAGCAGTACTTC.